Below, 7 T cell receptor beta chains from the same sample are listed, as sequenced in a study of tumor-infiltrating lymphocytes in primary liver carcinoma. Priming with a constant-region primer yielded TCR beta cDNA from about 480 ng total RNA. For TCR beta, libraries were produced by three nested multiplex PCR rounds using slightly modified ARM-PCR. Two initial PCR rounds of around 10 cycles each paired TRBV1-TRBV30 forward primers with a C-beta reverse primer. TCRdb redid the calling of the multiplex PCR reads with MiXCR, one entry per CDR3 protein. Among roughly 20,000 distinct CDR3 sequences listed, around three quarters were seen once. Taking about 18-30 mg of unsorted bulk tissue, the authors co-extracted RNA and DNA. Sequenced: liver tumor tissue from sampling region 4. Subset reported: tumor region T4, right-lateral pole. Source of these receptors: a woman in her twenties or thirties with primary liver carcinoma and hepatitis B virus infection.

On this clonotype: The conserved phenylalanine or tryptophan is not found at the CDR3 terminus, so this likely reflects a read error. The chain uses TRBV11-3 and TRBJ2-1, with a weak D call TRBD1 (8 bases). Per the germline V gene, CDR1 is SGHNT and CDR2 is YENEEA. V was pared by 9 bases and J by 8 bases, with 23 bases between. The CDR3 length is 15 residues. The CDR3 loop is CASSRLQGGGYEQFL. CDR3 DNA sequence: TGTGCCAGTAGCCGACTACAGGGGGGGGGGTATGAGCAGTTCCTC.

In regard to this clonotype: The junction departs from germline at one end; a sequencing error may be responsible. The genes are TRBV5-6 and TRBJ1-1; a weak D match, TRBD1 (5 bases). The length of the CDR3 is 15 residues. From germline, CDR1 is SGHDT and CDR2 YYEEEE. The CDR3 region is CASSLVGEVSTGAFF. In nucleotides, the CDR3 is TGTGCCAGCAGCTTGGTGGGGGAGGTGAGCACTGGAGCTTTCTTC.

About this clonotype itself: A read error may be the cause here, since a much bigger clone is one base away. The genes are TRBV24-1 and TRBJ2-1; D ambiguous. Trimming stripped 10 bases from V and 5 bases from J, with 14 bases between. Per the germline V gene, CDR1 is KGHDR and CDR2 is SFDVKD. This CDR3 contains 13 residues. The CDR3 DNA follows: TGTGCCACACAGAGACATCTCGACAATGAGCAGTTCTTC. This sequence encodes CATQRHLDNEQFF.

The chain employs TRBV5-6 and TRBJ1-3; 9 bases map to TRBD1. Germline values: CDR1 SGHDT, CDR2 YYEEEE. This CDR3 contains 15 residues. Trimming took 4 bases from V and 1 from J; bases not matched to a gene: 3. CDR3 DNA: TGTGCCAGCAGCGCCGGGACAGGGTCTGGAAACACCATATATTTT. Its protein is CASSAGTGSGNTIYF. Supplemented by reference TRBV5-6 and TRBJ1-3, the full variable domain reads DAGVTQSPTHLIKTRGQQVTLRCSPKSGHDTVSWYQQALGQGPQFIFQYYEEEERQRGNFPDRFSGHQFPNYSSELNVNALLLGDSALYLCASSAGTGSGNTIYFGEGSWLTVV.

Regarding this clonotype: Since the CDR3 does not end with the conserved phenylalanine or tryptophan, this likely comes from a read error. No DNA is shown, since the ends of the CDR3 on it are uncertain; the CDR3 is the one TCRdb lists. The V call is TRBV11-1, the J call TRBJ2-7; the table's D call, TRBD2, was not checked against the DNA. From its first to its last residue, the CDR3 has 13 amino acids. CDR1 is SGHAT and CDR2 is FQDESV in the germline V gene (reference sequence). The CDR3 sequence: CVCSLGYLREQHL.

Regarding this clonotype: This CDR3 is missing its conserved last phenylalanine or tryptophan, likely due to a read error. The chain carries TRBV10-3 and TRBJ2-1; D remains unclear. The CDR3 covers 14 residues. Germline CDR1 is ENHRY and CDR2 is SYGVKD. CDR3 amino acids: CAISPTVTRDEQFS. The CDR3 coding sequence is TGTGCTATCAGTCCCACGGTGACCCGGGATGAGCAGTTCTCC.

This clonotype was observed a handful of times. One end of the junction varies from germline; a read error may be responsible. V usage is TRBV7-2 and J usage is TRBJ2-1, with 8 bases aligning to TRBD2. The CDR3 loop spans 16 amino acids. CDR1 and CDR2 from the germline V gene are SGHTA and FQGNSA. The CDR3 DNA is TGTGTCAGCAGCTTAGAAGCGGGAGTGGCCTACAGTGAGCAGTTCTTC. Amino acids: CVSSLEAGVAYSEQFF.